This TCR beta chain was obtained from a study of identical twins (dated by TCRdb to the mid-2010s). A note on the overall study: TCR alpha and beta repertoires from monozygotic twins, unrelated adults of various ages and cord blood were deep-sequenced to test whether fetal clonotypes persist. Replicate twin experiments were performed at different times using different library preparation protocols to rule out contamination.

Every donor in the study was a healthy Caucasian. Three pairs of female monozygotic twins, all aged roughly 18 to 29 years, made up the twin cohort. Miltenyi CD45RO+ enrichment and human naive T-cell isolation kits were used to isolate memory (CD45RO+) and naive T cells from PBMC. Library construction relied on 5' RACE. Sequenced on an Illumina HiSeq 2000. A universal primer binding site was introduced by template switching, and a unique molecular identifier was present in the final cDNA, enabling accurate counting of TCR cDNA molecules. First-strand cDNA for TCR alpha and beta chains was synthesized from specific primers in the conserved constant-segment region. Each cDNA library was double barcoded, with a SMART-Mk sample barcode plus Illumina barcodes, to control for contamination. TruSeq adapter sequences, together with Illumina sample barcodes, were added in two successive PCR steps. TCR alpha and beta cDNA libraries were sequenced on the Illumina HiSeq platform with custom primers. The authors' analysis ran thus. Raw reads were processed with MiGEC to extract unique molecular identifiers, and MiXCR was used to determine CDR3 positions. For each individual, recombination models were inferred using an EM algorithm with the repgenHMM and IGoR tools. The analysis of shared clonotypes was done with the tcR package in R, with sharing normalized by the product of cloneset sizes. Out-of-frame nonproductive sequences were analyzed to study raw recombination free of thymic and clonal selection effects. The public sequencing data were trimmed at Q25 with fastp and processed into clonotypes with MiXCR by TCRdb, which kept only in-frame beta chains. All rows with the same CDR3 protein become a single entry with the most common DNA and genes. The V and J calls reflect TCRdb's pipeline rather than the authors' work. The sample records hundreds of thousands of distinct CDR3 sequences, roughly 7% of which are singletons. Around 3.4% of the sample is taken by the ten largest.

A note on this clonotype: Its antigen is still unknown. No much larger clonotype is one base removed from it; base qualities were not supplied.

According to the germline V gene, CDR1 reads SGHDN and CDR2 reads FVKESK. Trimming costs V 5 bases and J 7 bases, and their ends lie 15 bases apart. CDR3 length: 13 amino acids, cysteine to phenylalanine. Just CDR3 DNA is preserved here, 39 bases in frame from base 1. The paper as a whole reports these results and caveats: In monozygotic twins, out-of-frame TCR alpha sharing was systematically underestimated by recombination models, although the models agreed with sharing between unrelated individuals. Compared with coincidental sharing between unrelated individuals, out-of-frame TCR alpha sequences shared between twins had an excess of sequences with low generation probability. Invariant T cells such as MAIT and iNKT could partly confound zero-insertion analyses, though diverse VJ usage argued against this for most clonotypes. Fewer insertions were carried by abundant cord blood beta clonotypes, a similar but weaker trend appeared in young adult naive repertoires, and no such trend appeared in memory repertoires. Because the same donors could not be followed over many years, conclusions were based on cross-sectional statistical analysis. Excess twin sharing in beta out-of-frame sequences was weaker because fewer shared sequences lowered the signal-to-noise ratio.

These records were also assigned to another study, of yellow fever vaccine responses in identical twins. From the second report: The T cell response to vaccination in identical twins was reported by the authors to appear partly convergent and partly personalized. Focusing on identical twins, the study followed the T cell clones that responded to the vaccine, and did so with precision.

The sequence was obtained from a woman between 18 and 29 years old in good health. The sequenced material came from memory (CD45RO+) T cells sorted from blood. This specimen's cell subset or site label, interpreted: CD45RO+ enriched T cells. The rearranged chain carries TRBV14 and TRBJ2-7, with the D call tentatively TRBD1 or TRBD2, each fitting 6 bases. The CDR3 sequence is CASSKSRGQEQYF. The DNA reads as follows: TGTGCCAGCAGCAAATCACGGGGGCAAGAGCAGTACTTC.